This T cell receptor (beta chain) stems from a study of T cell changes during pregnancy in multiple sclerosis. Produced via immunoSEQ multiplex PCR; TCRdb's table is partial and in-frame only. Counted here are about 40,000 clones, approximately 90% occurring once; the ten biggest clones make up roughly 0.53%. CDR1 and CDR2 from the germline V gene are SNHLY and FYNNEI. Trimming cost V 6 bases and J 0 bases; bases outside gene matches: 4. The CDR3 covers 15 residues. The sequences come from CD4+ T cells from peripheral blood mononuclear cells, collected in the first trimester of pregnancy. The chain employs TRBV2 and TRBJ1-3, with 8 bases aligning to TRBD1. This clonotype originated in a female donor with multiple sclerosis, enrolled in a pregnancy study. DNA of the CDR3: TGTGCCAGCAGCTCGGACAGGGCCTCTGGAAACACCATATATTTT. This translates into CASSSDRASGNTIYF.